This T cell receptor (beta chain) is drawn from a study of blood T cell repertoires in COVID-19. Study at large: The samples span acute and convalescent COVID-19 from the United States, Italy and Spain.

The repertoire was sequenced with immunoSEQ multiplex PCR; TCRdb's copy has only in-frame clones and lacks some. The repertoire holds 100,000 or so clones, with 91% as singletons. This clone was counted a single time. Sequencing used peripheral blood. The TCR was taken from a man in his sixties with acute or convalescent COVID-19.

The DNA of the CDR3 is TGTGCCAGCAGCATTGGACTAGCGGGTAGCACAGATACGCAGTATTTT. This gives the protein CASSIGLAGSTDTQYF. The chain has TRBV9 and TRBJ2-3; 11 bases are shared with TRBD2. V was pared by 4 bases and J by 0 bases, with 4 bases of the junction left unmatched. The germline gives CDR1 SGDLS, CDR2 YYNGEE. The CDR3 consists of 16 residues.